This T cell receptor (beta chain) was sequenced for a study of T cell changes during pregnancy in multiple sclerosis. V lost 5 bases to trimming and J lost 9 bases; unmatched junction nucleotides: 11. CDR1 is MRHNA, CDR2 SNTAGT, per germline. The CDR3 runs 16 residues. Assay used: immunoSEQ multiplex PCR; TCRdb lists only in-frame clones, some missing. The sample includes about 120,000 clones, under 95% of them seen just once. The genes are TRBV6-4 and TRBJ2-1; TRBD2 matches at 12 bases. This sample comprised peripheral blood, obtained before pregnancy. This TCR was sampled from a female donor with multiple sclerosis, enrolled in a pregnancy study. CDR3 region: CASSPRLAGGLGEQFF. The CDR3 coding sequence is TGTGCCAGCAGTCCCCGTCTAGCGGGGGGGCTTGGTGAGCAGTTCTTC.